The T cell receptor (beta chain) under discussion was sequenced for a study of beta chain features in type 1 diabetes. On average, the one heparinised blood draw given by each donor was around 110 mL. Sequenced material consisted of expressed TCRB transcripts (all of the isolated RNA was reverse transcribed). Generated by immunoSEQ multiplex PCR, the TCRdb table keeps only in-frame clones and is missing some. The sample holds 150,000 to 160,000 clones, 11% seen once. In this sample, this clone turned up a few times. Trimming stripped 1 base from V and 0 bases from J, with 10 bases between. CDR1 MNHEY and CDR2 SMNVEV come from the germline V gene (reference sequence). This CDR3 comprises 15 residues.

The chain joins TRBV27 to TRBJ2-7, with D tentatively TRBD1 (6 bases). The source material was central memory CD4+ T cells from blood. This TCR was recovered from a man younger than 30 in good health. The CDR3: CASSLYPDSSYEQYF. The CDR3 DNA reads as TGTGCCAGCAGTTTATACCCGGACAGCTCCTACGAGCAGTACTTC.